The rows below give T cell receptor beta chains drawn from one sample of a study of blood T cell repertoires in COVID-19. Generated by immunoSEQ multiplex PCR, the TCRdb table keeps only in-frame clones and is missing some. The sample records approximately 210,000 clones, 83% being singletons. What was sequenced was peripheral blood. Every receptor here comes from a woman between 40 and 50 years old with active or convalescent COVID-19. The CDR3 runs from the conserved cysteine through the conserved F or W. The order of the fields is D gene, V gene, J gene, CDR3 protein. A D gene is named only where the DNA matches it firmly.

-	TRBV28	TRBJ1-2	CASRLRGDYGYTF
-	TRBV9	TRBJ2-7	CASSPRAGTGSYEQYF
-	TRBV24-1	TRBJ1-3	CATSDPRAGNTIYF
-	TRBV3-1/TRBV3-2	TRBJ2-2	CASSQVAGELFF
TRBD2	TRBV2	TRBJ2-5	CASSFQRGDQETQYF
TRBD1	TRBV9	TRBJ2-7	CASSVGTGFYEQYF
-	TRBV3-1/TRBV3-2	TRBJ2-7	CASSQARGYSYEQYF
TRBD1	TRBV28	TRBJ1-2	CASSSLTGTTGYTF
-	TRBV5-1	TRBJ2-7	CASSSELGWNYEQYF
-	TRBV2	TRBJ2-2	CASRLNPNTGELFF
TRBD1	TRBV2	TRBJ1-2	CASSETYGTGGGGYTF
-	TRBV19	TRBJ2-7	CASSIALSGEQYF
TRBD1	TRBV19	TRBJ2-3	CASRTGGTDTQYF
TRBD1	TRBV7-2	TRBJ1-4	CASSQGVFNEKLFF
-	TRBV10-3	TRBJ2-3	CAIRHTRILRSDTQYF
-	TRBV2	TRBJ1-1	CASRPEAGSTEAFF
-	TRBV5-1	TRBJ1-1	CASSLESGLNTEAFF
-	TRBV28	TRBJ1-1	CASSPHLRVGRGEAFF
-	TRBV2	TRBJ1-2	CASSAGVEGYGYTF
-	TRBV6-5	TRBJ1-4	CASRWRGRDEKLFF
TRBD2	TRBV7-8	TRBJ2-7	CASSLAPAGGYYEQYF
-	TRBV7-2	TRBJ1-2	CASSLDLYGYTF
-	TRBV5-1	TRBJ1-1	CASSSGVGTEAFF
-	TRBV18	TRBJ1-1	CASSPDRGGGTEAFF
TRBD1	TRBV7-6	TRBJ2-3	CASSPSGTVYGADTQYF
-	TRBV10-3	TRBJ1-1	CAISEQGMSVYTEAFF
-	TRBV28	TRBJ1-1	CASSSPTGRFRTEAFF
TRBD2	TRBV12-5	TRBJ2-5	CASGLGVAGGETQYF
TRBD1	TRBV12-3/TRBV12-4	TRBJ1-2	CASATGAYGYTF
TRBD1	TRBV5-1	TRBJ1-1	CASSPKTGSANTEAFF
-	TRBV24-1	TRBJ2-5	CATSDLAKETQYF